Listed below are T cell receptor beta chains from one sample, sequenced in a study of human CD8 memory T cell subsets. From the 5' RACE reads, TCRdb lists one entry per CDR3 protein and no DNA. The table gives almost 9,500 distinct CDR3 sequences; the top ten clones make up 20% to 25% of it. The specimen sequenced was CD8+ T cells from PBMCs. Receptors were obtained from a human donor in good health. Each CDR3 is given with its conserved first and last residue. The order of the fields is J gene, clone size, V gene, CDR3 protein. Part of the rows lack a size; the others show once, few, many or a class for expanded clones.

J gene: TRBJ2-3; clone size: .; V gene: TRBV14; CDR3 protein: CASTSNGADTQYF
J gene: TRBJ2-5; clone size: medium-sized; V gene: TRBV7-2; CDR3 protein: CASSFTSETQYF
J gene: TRBJ2-5; clone size: .; V gene: TRBV28; CDR3 protein: CASSPRDKQETQYF
J gene: TRBJ2-6; clone size: .; V gene: TRBV7-9; CDR3 protein: CASSTGLARTSGANVLTF
J gene: TRBJ2-3; clone size: .; V gene: TRBV15; CDR3 protein: CATSSEKGTGGDTQYF
J gene: TRBJ2-1; clone size: .; V gene: TRBV7-9; CDR3 protein: CASSTNGASGSLSYNEQFF
J gene: TRBJ2-5; clone size: medium-sized; V gene: TRBV4-2; CDR3 protein: CASSPAAGTQYF
J gene: TRBJ1-1; clone size: .; V gene: TRBV27; CDR3 protein: CASSGPDRANTEAFF
J gene: TRBJ2-7; clone size: .; V gene: TRBV7-9; CDR3 protein: CASSAGTDYEQYF
J gene: TRBJ2-7; clone size: .; V gene: TRBV4-3; CDR3 protein: CASSQDPQGANEQYF
J gene: TRBJ2-2; clone size: .; V gene: TRBV5-1; CDR3 protein: CASSFRFQSDTGELFF
J gene: TRBJ2-3; clone size: .; V gene: TRBV20-1; CDR3 protein: CSARDQTDFGADTQYF
J gene: TRBJ2-3; clone size: .; V gene: TRBV12-3/TRBV12-4; CDR3 protein: CASSFGTGDTDTQYF
J gene: TRBJ2-1; clone size: .; V gene: TRBV19; CDR3 protein: CASSIGPFKVGEISNEQFF
J gene: TRBJ1-1; clone size: medium-sized; V gene: TRBV7-8; CDR3 protein: CASSPRGGGMGTEAFF
J gene: TRBJ2-1; clone size: .; V gene: TRBV27; CDR3 protein: CASSLGTSNNEQFF
J gene: TRBJ2-3; clone size: .; V gene: TRBV11-2; CDR3 protein: CASSLMEGAVTDTQYF
J gene: TRBJ2-1; clone size: .; V gene: TRBV7-6; CDR3 protein: CASTLEPGGGNEQFF
J gene: TRBJ2-3; clone size: .; V gene: TRBV6-4; CDR3 protein: CASSDSHTDTQYF
J gene: TRBJ1-1; clone size: .; V gene: TRBV9; CDR3 protein: CASSPEDTEAFF